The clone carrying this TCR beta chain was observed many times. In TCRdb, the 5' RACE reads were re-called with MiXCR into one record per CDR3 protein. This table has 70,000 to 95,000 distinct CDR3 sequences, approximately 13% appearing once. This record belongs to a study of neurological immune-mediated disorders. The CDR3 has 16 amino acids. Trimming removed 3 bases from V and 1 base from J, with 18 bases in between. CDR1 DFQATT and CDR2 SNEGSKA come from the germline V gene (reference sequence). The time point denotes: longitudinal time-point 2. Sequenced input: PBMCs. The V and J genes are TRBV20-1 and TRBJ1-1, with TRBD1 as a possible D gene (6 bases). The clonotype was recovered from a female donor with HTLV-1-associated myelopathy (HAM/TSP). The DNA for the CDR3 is TGCAGTGCTAGGAGTTTCATGGGGGCCCCGAACACTGAAGCTTTCTTT. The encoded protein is CSARSFMGAPNTEAFF.